This TCR beta chain comes out of a study of blood T cell repertoires in COVID-19. Across the whole study: Samples of COVID-19 (acute and convalescent) were obtained from the United States, Italy and Spain. The analysed material was cDNA or gDNA that came from T cells, B-cell-depleted T cells, or PBMCs.

The CDR3 totals 16 residues. CDR1 is SGDLS and CDR2 is YYNGEE in the germline V gene. V was shortened by 5 bases and J by 2 bases, with 16 bases between the two germline ends. Per the authors' pipeline: Amplified reference gene primers provided the basis for estimating nucleated cell counts. The table came from immunoSEQ multiplex PCR; TCRdb's copy has only in-frame clones and leaves some out. The V and J calls and clone size are taken from that table; D and trimming were inferred from the DNA. The sample consists of over 150,000 clones, over 80% of them appearing once. The Seattle site enrolled patients during active infection and followed them longitudinally.

The specimen sequenced was peripheral blood. J is TRBJ2-2 and V is TRBV9; D is possibly TRBD2 (6 bases). The receptor was derived from a woman aged 70-85 years with COVID-19, enrolled during active disease. The CDR3 reads CASREGSSGNTGELFF. The CDR3 DNA sequence: TGTGCCAGCAGGGAGGGGAGTAGCGGCAACACCGGGGAGCTGTTTTTT.